The 13 T cell receptor beta chains in this list originate from one sample, sequenced in a study of blood T cell repertoires in COVID-19. Assay: immunoSEQ multiplex PCR; the TCRdb copy retains only in-frame clones and omits some. The sample holds about 220,000 clones, 82% seen once. Material: peripheral blood. The receptors were sampled from a woman aged 70 to 79 with COVID-19, enrolled during active disease.

The chain has TRBV28 and TRBJ2-7, with 8 bases matching TRBD1. The V gene end was trimmed by 7 bases and the J gene end by 6 bases; junction bases not matched to a gene: 14. Germline V gene sequence: CDR1 MDHEN, CDR2 SYDVKM. The CDR3 length is 15 residues. CDR3 bases: TGTGCCAGCACCGCCGGGACAGGCCTTTTTGGCGAGCAGTACTTC. Amino acid sequence: CASTAGTGLFGEQYF.

J is TRBJ2-5 and V is TRBV4-1; D might be TRBD2 (5 bases). The V end was cut by 1 base, the J end by 8 bases, with 23 bases between. Germline V gives CDR1 MGHRA, CDR2 YSYEKL. This CDR3 region has 17 residues. CDR3 DNA sequence: TGCGCCAGCAGCCAAGGAGGATCAGCGCCTCTCGGGGATACCCAGTACTTC. This gives the protein CASSQGGSAPLGDTQYF.

The CDR3 region is CASSPPGEVGYTF. The CDR3 DNA sequence: TGTGCCAGCTCACCACCAGGGGAGGTGGGCTACACCTTC. The chain combines TRBV18 with TRBJ1-2, with D perhaps TRBD1 (5 bases). Trimming removed 0 bases at V and 8 bases at J, with 10 bases between. The CDR3 is made up of 13 amino acids. Germline V gene data show CDR1 as KGHSH and CDR2 as LQKENI.

The chain joins TRBV5-5 to TRBJ2-1; 9 bases fit TRBD2. Looked up from germline, CDR1 is SGHKS and CDR2 is YYEKEE (reference sequence). Trimming removed 0 bases from V and 4 bases from J; junction bases left unmatched: 2. This CDR3 region has 15 residues. As DNA, the CDR3 is TGTGCCAGCAGCTTGGCTAGCGGGGCTTACAATGAGCAGTTCTTC. Its protein product is CASSLASGAYNEQFF. Full variable domain (outside the CDR3, taken from reference TRBV5-5 and TRBJ2-1): DAGVTQSPTHLIKTRGQQVTLRCSPISGHKSVSWYQQVLGQGPQFIFQYYEKEERGRGNFPDRFSARQFPNYSSELNVNALLLGDSALYLCASSLASGAYNEQFFGPGTRLTVL.

In this sample, this clone turned up once. The chain uses TRBV24-1 and TRBJ2-1; D is possibly TRBD1 (5 bases). CDR3 length equals 11 residues. The V end was cut by 5 bases, the J end by 7 bases, with 5 bases between. CDR1 is KGHDR and CDR2 is SFDVKD in the germline V gene. CDR3 DNA sequence: TGTGCCACCAGTGGGACAAATGAGCAGTTCTTC. Translated, it gives CATSGTNEQFF.

The rearrangement links TRBV7-2 to TRBJ1-5; D is perhaps TRBD1 (5 bases). The CDR3 is 19 amino acids. Trimming removed 2 bases from V and 2 bases from J, with 22 bases in between. The germline V gene encodes CDR1 SGHTA and CDR2 FQGNSA. The CDR3 spells CASSLRQSSGGDGNQPQHF. The CDR3 DNA is TGTGCCAGCAGCTTACGACAGTCGTCCGGGGGAGATGGCAATCAGCCCCAGCATTTT.

The chain has TRBV7-3 and TRBJ2-1; 8 nucleotides align to TRBD2. The germline CDR1 and CDR2 sequences are SGHTA and FQGTGA. This CDR3 comprises 14 residues. V trimming: 3 bases; J trimming: 7 bases; junction bases outside the gene matches: 5. The CDR3 DNA follows: TGTGCCAGCAGCTTGGGACTAGTTCCTAATGAGCAGTTCTTC. It encodes CASSLGLVPNEQFF.

This chain joins TRBV5-1 and TRBJ2-5, with 7 bases fitting TRBD1. V lost 4 bases and J lost 2; bases outside the gene matches: 8. This CDR3 is built from 15 residues. The germline V gene has CDR1 SGHRS and CDR2 YFSETQ. In DNA form, the CDR3 reads TGCGCCAGCAGCCCGGAGCAGGGGGATCAAGAGACCCAGTACTTC. It is translated as CASSPEQGDQETQYF.

A single count supports this clone. The chain uses TRBV19 and TRBJ1-1, with TRBD1 matching over 9 bases. The CDR3 runs to 16 residues. Germline assignment: CDR1 LNHDA and CDR2 SQIVND (reference sequence). V lost 5 bases, J lost 5 bases, and 12 bases stayed unmatched. CDR3 sequence: CASSPAGTGTTTEAFF. The CDR3 nucleotides read TGTGCCAGTAGTCCAGCCGGGACAGGGACGACAACTGAAGCTTTCTTT.

The chain recombines TRBV27 with TRBJ2-3; 13 bases match TRBD2. With 2 bases clipped from V and 3 bases from J, the junction kept 2 bases outside the gene matches. The V gene's germline CDR1 is MNHEY and CDR2 SMNVEV (reference sequence). The CDR3 extends over 16 amino acids. The CDR3 region is CASSLRGLAGTDTQYF. The CDR3 DNA reads TGTGCCAGCAGTTTACGGGGACTAGCGGGAACAGATACGCAGTATTTT.

V usage is TRBV5-5 and J usage is TRBJ1-6; no definite D call. Germline V gene data show CDR1 as SGHKS and CDR2 as YYEKEE (reference sequence). V shed 5 bases and J shed 7 bases, with 13 bases lying between them. The CDR3 spans 14 residues. CDR3 sequence (DNA): TGTGCCAGCAGAGTCGGGAGCCCCAATTCACCCCTCCACTTT. Its translation is CASRVGSPNSPLHF.

The rearrangement uses TRBV7-2 and TRBJ1-1; TRBD1 matches 7 bases. V shed 1 base and J 10 bases; nucleotides not matched to a gene: 6. CDR3 length equals 13 residues. In germline, CDR1 is SGHTA, CDR2 FQGNSA. In nucleotides, the CDR3 is TGTGCCAGCAGCTTAGAACAGGGGTTCGGAGCTTTCTTT. Amino acids: CASSLEQGFGAFF.

J is TRBJ1-2 and V is TRBV2; 9 bases line up with TRBD1. Germline V gives CDR1 SNHLY, CDR2 FYNNEI. The CDR3 runs to 13 residues. V trimming: 8 bases; J trimming: 4 bases; junction bases outside the gene matches: 5. The CDR3 protein is CASVWGQGYGYTF. CDR3 sequence (DNA): TGTGCCAGCGTCTGGGGACAGGGCTATGGCTACACCTTC.